Below, 8 T cell receptor beta chains from the same sample are listed, as sequenced in a study of monozygotic twins with inflammatory bowel disease. Using the 5' RACE reads, TCRdb records one entry per CDR3 protein without DNA. Recorded for this sample: about 300,000 distinct CDR3 sequences. Material: blood. The receptors were sampled from a human donor with ulcerative colitis or Crohn's disease, or a healthy co-twin of an affected twin (not recorded which).

The chain employs TRBV25-1 and TRBJ2-5; no DNA is available, so the TRBD2 call from TCRdb remains unchecked. Looked up from germline, CDR1 is MGHDK and CDR2 is SYGVNS. This CDR3 region has 14 residues. The CDR3 region is CASSMRARQETQYF.

J is TRBJ2-7 and V is TRBV6-2 or TRBV6-3; TCRdb reports TRBD2, a call that lacks DNA to check it against. The germline CDR1 and CDR2 sequences are MNHEY and SVGEGT. The CDR3 consists of 19 residues. The CDR3 region is CASSYNILLAGRSSYEQYF.

The gene calls are TRBV4-3 and TRBJ2-3; the TRBD1 assignment by TCRdb is unverifiable without DNA. The germline CDR1 and CDR2 sequences are LGHNA and YSLEER. This CDR3 is 15 amino acids long. The chain's CDR3 is CASSHRDSKADTQYF.

The V and J genes are TRBV6-5 and TRBJ1-5; TCRdb picks TRBD1, but there is no DNA to check that call. CDR3 length equals 14 residues. Germline CDR1 MNHEY, CDR2 SVGAGI. CDR3 region: CASSYMGVSQPQHF.

V is TRBV20-1 and J is TRBJ2-1; TCRdb's D call of TRBD1 is untestable without DNA. Germline lookup yields CDR1 DFQATT and CDR2 SNEGSKA (reference sequence). The CDR3 runs 14 residues. The CDR3 protein is CSAPGSPPYNEQFF.

J is TRBJ2-2 and V is TRBV10-1; TCRdb outputs TRBD2, but without DNA this stays unchecked. The CDR3 totals 13 residues. The V gene's germline CDR1 is WNHNN and CDR2 SYGVQD (reference sequence). CDR3 sequence reads: CASMASATGELFF.

The chain joins TRBV7-8 to TRBJ2-1; TCRdb reports TRBD2, a call that lacks DNA to check it against. CDR3 length equals 20 residues. The germline V gene encodes CDR1 SGHVS and CDR2 FQNEAQ. CDR3 amino acids: CASSLNRPGLAGTSYNEQFF.

CDR3 protein: CASSRGQGASNYGYTF. The rearrangement links TRBV12-3 or TRBV12-4 to TRBJ1-2; the TCRdb D gene call, TRBD1, has no DNA to confirm it. This CDR3 region has 16 residues.